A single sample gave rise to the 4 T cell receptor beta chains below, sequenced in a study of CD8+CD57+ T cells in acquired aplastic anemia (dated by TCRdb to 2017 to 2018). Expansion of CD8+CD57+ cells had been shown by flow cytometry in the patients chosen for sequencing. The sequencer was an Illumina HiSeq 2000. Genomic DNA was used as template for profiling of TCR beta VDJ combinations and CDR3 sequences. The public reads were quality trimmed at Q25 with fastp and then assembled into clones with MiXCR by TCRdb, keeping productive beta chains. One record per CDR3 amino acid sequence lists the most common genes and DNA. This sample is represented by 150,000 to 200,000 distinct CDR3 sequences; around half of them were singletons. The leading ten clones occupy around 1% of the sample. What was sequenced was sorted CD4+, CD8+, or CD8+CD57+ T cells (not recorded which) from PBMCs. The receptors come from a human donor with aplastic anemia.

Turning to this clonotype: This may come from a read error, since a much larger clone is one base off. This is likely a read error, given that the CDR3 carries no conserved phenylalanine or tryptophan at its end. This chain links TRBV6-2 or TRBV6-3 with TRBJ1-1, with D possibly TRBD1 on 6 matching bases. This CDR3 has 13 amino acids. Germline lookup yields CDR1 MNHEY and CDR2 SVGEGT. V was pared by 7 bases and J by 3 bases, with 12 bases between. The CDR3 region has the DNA TGTGCCAGCAAAATACAGGGTTACACTGAAGCTTTCCTT. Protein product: CASKIQGYTEAFL.

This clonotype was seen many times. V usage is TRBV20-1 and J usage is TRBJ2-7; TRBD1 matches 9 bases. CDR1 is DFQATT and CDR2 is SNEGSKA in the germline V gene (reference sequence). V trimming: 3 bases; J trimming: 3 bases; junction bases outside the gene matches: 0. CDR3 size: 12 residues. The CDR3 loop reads CSARTGGYEQYF. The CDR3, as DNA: TGCAGTGCTAGGACAGGGGGCTACGAGCAGTACTTC.

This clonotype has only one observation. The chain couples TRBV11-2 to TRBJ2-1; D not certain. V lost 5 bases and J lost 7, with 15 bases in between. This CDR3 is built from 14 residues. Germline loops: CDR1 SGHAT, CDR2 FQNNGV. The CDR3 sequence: CASSLPFRSNEQFF. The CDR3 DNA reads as TGTGCCAGCAGCCTACCCTTCAGGAGTAATGAGCAGTTCTTC.

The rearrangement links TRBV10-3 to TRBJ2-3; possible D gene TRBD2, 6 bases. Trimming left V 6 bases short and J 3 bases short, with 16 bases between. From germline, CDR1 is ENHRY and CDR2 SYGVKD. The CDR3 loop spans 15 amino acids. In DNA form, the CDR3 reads TGTGCCATCAGGACGGGGACCGCGGGGACAGATACGCAGTATTTT. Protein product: CAIRTGTAGTDTQYF.